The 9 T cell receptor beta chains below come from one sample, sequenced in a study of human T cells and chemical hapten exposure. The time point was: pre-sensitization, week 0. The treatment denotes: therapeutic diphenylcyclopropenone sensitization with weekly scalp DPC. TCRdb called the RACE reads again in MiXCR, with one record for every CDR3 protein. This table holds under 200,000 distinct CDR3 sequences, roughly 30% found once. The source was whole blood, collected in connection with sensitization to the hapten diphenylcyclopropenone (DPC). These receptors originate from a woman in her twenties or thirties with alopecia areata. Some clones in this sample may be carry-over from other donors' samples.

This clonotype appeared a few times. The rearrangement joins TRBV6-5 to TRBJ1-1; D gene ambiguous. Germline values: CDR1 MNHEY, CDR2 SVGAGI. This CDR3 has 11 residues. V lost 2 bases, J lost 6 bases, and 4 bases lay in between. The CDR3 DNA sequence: TGTGCCAGCAGTTACGGGCCTGAAGCTTTCTTT. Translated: CASSYGPEAFF.

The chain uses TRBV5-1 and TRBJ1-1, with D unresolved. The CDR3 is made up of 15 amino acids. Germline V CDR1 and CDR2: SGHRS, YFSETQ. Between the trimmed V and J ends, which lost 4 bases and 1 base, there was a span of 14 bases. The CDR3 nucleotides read TGCGCCAGCAGCGAACATTCGACACAGAACACTGAAGCTTTCTTT. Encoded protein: CASSEHSTQNTEAFF. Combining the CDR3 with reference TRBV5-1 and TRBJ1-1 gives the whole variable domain KAGVTQTPRYLIKTRGQQVTLSCSPISGHRSVSWYQQTPGQGLQFLFEYFSETQRNKGNFPGRFSGRQFSNSRSEMNVSTLELGDSALYLCASSEHSTQNTEAFFGQGTRLTVV.

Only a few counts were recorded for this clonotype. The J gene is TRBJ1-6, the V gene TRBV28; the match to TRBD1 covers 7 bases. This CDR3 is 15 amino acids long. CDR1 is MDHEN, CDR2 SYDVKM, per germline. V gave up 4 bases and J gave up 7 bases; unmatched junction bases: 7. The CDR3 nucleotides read TGTGCCAGCAGTTCCCCGGGACAGAGGAATTCACCCCTCCACTTT. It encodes CASSSPGQRNSPLHF.

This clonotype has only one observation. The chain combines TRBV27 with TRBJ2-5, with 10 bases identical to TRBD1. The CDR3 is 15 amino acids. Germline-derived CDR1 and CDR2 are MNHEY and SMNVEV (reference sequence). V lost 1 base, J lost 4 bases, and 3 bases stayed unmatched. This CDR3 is CASSLWGTGAETQYF. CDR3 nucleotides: TGTGCCAGCAGTTTATGGGGGACAGGGGCAGAGACCCAGTACTTC.

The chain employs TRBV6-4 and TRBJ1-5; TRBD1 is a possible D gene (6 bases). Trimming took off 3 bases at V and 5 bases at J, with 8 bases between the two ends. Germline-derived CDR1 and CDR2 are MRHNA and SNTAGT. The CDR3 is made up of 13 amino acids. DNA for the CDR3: TGTGCCAGCAGTGAACAGGGTGATCAGCCCCAGCATTTT. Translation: CASSEQGDQPQHF.

The CDR3 loop is CASSRQGQPSYEQYF. The CDR3 DNA follows: TGTGCCAGCAGTCGACAGGGGCAACCCTCCTACGAGCAGTACTTC. This chain joins TRBV25-1 and TRBJ2-7, with 8 bases identical to TRBD1. The CDR3 is made up of 15 amino acids. V was clipped by 5 bases and J by 0 bases; unmatched bases: 6. CDR1 and CDR2 (germline): MGHDK, SYGVNS.

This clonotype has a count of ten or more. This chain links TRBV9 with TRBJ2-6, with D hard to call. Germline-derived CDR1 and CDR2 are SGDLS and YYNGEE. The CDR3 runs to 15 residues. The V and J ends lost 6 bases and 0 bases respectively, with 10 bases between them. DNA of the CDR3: TGTGCCAGCACCTCCCCGGACTCTGGGGCCAACGTCCTGACTTTC. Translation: CASTSPDSGANVLTF.

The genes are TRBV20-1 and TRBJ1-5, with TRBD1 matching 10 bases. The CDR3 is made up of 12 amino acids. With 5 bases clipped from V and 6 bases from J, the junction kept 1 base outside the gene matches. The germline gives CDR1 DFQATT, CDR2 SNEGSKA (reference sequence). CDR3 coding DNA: TGCAGTGCTGGGGACAGGGGTCAGCCCCAGCATTTT. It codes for CSAGDRGQPQHF.

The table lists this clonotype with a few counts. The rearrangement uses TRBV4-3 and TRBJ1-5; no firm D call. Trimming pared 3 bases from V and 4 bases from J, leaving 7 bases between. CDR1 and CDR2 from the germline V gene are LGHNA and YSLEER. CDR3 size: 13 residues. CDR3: CASSQSLNQPQHF. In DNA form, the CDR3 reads TGCGCCAGCAGCCAGAGCTTAAATCAGCCCCAGCATTTT.